This TCR beta chain was sequenced during a study of blood T cell repertoires in COVID-19. Looking at the study overall: Sites in the United States, Italy and Spain provided acute and convalescent COVID-19 samples. The cDNA or gDNA used as material had been derived from T cells, B-cell-depleted T cells, or PBMCs.

In the authors' workflow: Counts of nucleated cells, estimated from reference gene primer amplification, were obtained. Assay: immunoSEQ multiplex PCR; the TCRdb copy retains only in-frame clones and omits some. Clonal size and the V and J genes are those of that table, whereas D and trimming came from the DNA. The sample holds some 150,000 clones, 84% seen once. The CDR3 totals 13 residues. Trimming cost V 6 bases and J 9 bases; bases outside gene matches: 8. Sequencing input: peripheral blood. The chain links TRBV12-3 or TRBV12-4 to TRBJ1-5; 7 nucleotides align to TRBD1. The receptor was derived from a woman older than 75 in a cohort sampled during active or convalescent COVID-19. CDR3 in DNA: TGTGCCAGCAGACTTGGACAGGAGGGGCCCCAGCATTTT. Encoded protein: CASRLGQEGPQHF.